These 21 T cell receptor beta chains share one sample of origin, sequenced in a study of blood T cells in healthy people across ages (dated by TCRdb to 2013 to 2016). The method behind the library was 5' RACE. Sequenced on an Illumina HiSeq 2500. A second PCR of roughly 7 to 12 cycles was run with a J-beta primer mix and a sample-barcoded 5' primer. TCRdb reanalyzed the raw reads on its own, using fastp at Q25 for trimming and MiXCR for clone calling, and kept in-frame beta chains. Identical CDR3 protein sequences are pooled into one entry, listed with their most common genes and DNA. The sample includes some 1 million distinct CDR3 sequences, with under 55% observed a single time. The top ten hold over 15% of the sample. Sequencing was performed on blood. The receptors derive from a woman aged 55-75 years in good health.

The chain is built from TRBV4-1 and TRBJ2-5, with 9 bases fitting TRBD1. The germline CDR1 and CDR2 sequences are MGHRA and YSYEKL. This CDR3 spans 15 amino acids. V trimming: 3 bases; J trimming: 2 bases; junction bases outside the gene matches: 4. This CDR3 is CASSQEGQGQETQYF. The CDR3 DNA is TGCGCCAGCAGCCAGGAGGGACAGGGACAAGAGACCCAGTACTTC.

In its sample, this clonotype was seen a few times. This rearrangement joins TRBV12-3 or TRBV12-4 to TRBJ2-5; no clear D. The CDR3 is 13 amino acids. V was pared by 1 base and J by 5 bases, with 8 bases between. CDR3 in amino acids: CASSLGVMETQYF. The CDR3 DNA reads as TGTGCCAGCAGTTTAGGGGTCATGGAGACCCAGTACTTC.

This clonotype has at least ten counts. This rearrangement joins TRBV2 to TRBJ2-5; D is uncertain. The CDR3 has 12 residues. V gave up 2 bases and J gave up 2 bases, with 3 bases separating them. From germline, CDR1 is SNHLY and CDR2 FYNNEI. The CDR3 nucleotides read TGTGCCAGCAGTGAAACACAAGAGACCCAGTACTTC. Translating gives CASSETQETQYF.

The chain recombines TRBV29-1 with TRBJ2-7, with 7 bases that match TRBD2. V was clipped by 0 bases and J by 4 bases; unmatched bases: 6. The CDR3 is 14 residues long. Germline V gene sequence: CDR1 SQVTM, CDR2 ANQGSEA. The CDR3: CSVEDGGSGYEQYF. The CDR3, as DNA: TGCAGCGTTGAAGATGGGGGTAGCGGGTACGAGCAGTACTTC.

The chain recombines TRBV5-1 with TRBJ2-3; D is unclear. Per germline, CDR1 SGHRS and CDR2 YFSETQ. The CDR3 spans 11 residues. The V end was cut by 5 bases, the J end by 6 bases, with 7 bases between. The CDR3 is CASRVSDTQYF. Written as DNA, the CDR3 is TGCGCCAGCAGAGTTTCGGATACGCAGTATTTT.

In its sample, this clonotype was seen many times. The chain joins TRBV20-1 to TRBJ2-6, with D tentatively TRBD2 (6 bases). Germline lookup yields CDR1 DFQATT and CDR2 SNEGSKA (reference sequence). The length of the CDR3 is 19 residues. Deletions cut 0 bases from V and 1 base from J, with 19 bases between. The CDR3 region has the DNA TGCAGTGCTAGAGATCCGCGGAGGGCCCTTTCTTCTGGGGCCAACGTCCTGACTTTC. It is translated as CSARDPRRALSSGANVLTF.

The V gene is TRBV27, the J gene TRBJ1-2; a possible D gene is TRBD1 (5 bases). V shed 2 bases and J shed 7 bases, with 14 bases lying between them. The CDR3 has 14 amino acids. Looked up from germline, CDR1 is MNHEY and CDR2 is SMNVEV (reference sequence). The CDR3 DNA reads as TGTGCCAGCAGTTTAATGGGGACCGGCCCTGGCTACACCTTC. Residues: CASSLMGTGPGYTF.

This chain uses TRBV12-3 or TRBV12-4 with TRBJ2-3; no firm D call. The CDR3 sequence is 14 residues long. V gave up 3 bases and J gave up 2 bases, with 9 bases separating them. CDR3 in DNA: TGTGCCAGCAGTTTGCGTCAGCCCACAGATACGCAGTATTTT. Protein product: CASSLRQPTDTQYF.

This clonotype turned up a few times. V is TRBV27 and J is TRBJ2-4; D unclear. The CDR3 sequence is 17 residues long. V dropped 2 bases and J dropped 13 bases, with 27 bases sitting between them. Germline CDR1 MNHEY, CDR2 SMNVEV (reference sequence). The CDR3, as DNA: TGTGCCAGCAGTTTAATTACGGAGAGCCACAGACGGAGAGAGCAGTACTTC. Its protein is CASSLITESHRRREQYF.

The chain employs TRBV19 and TRBJ1-5; D gene ambiguous. CDR1 is LNHDA and CDR2 is SQIVND in the germline V gene (reference sequence). V dropped 7 bases and J dropped 9 bases, with 7 bases sitting between them. There are 10 residues in the CDR3. CDR3 nucleotides: TGTGCCAGTATCCTTTCGCCCCAGCATTTT. It is translated as CASILSPQHF. Drawing the rest from reference TRBV19 and TRBJ1-5, the complete variable domain is DGGITQSPKYLFRKEGQNVTLSCEQNLNHDAMYWYRQDPGQGLRLIYYSQIVNDFQKGDIAEGYSVSREKKESFPLTVTSAQKNPTAFYLCASILSPQHFGDGTRLSIL.

This clonotype was counted ten times or more. This chain uses TRBV20-1 with TRBJ1-6; maybe TRBD1 (5 bases). The CDR3 runs to 15 residues. V was shortened by 0 bases and J by 7 bases, with 13 bases between the two germline ends. Germline lookup yields CDR1 DFQATT and CDR2 SNEGSKA (reference sequence). This chain's CDR3 is CSARDLRDPNSPLHF. CDR3 DNA: TGCAGTGCTAGAGATCTCCGGGACCCCAATTCACCCCTCCACTTT.

The V gene is TRBV7-2, the J gene TRBJ2-5; no clear D. Trimming removed 8 bases from V and 2 bases from J, with 6 bases in between. Looked up from germline, CDR1 is SGHTA and CDR2 is FQGNSA. This CDR3 is built from 11 residues. CDR3 DNA sequence: TGTGCCAGCGGATGGCAAGAGACCCAGTACTTC. Translating gives CASGWQETQYF.

The chain joins TRBV6-5 to TRBJ2-7; TRBD1 agrees at 8 bases. Germline V gene data show CDR1 as MNHEY and CDR2 as SVGAGI. The CDR3 is made up of 14 amino acids. Trimming removed 8 bases from V and 1 base from J; junction bases left unmatched: 7. The CDR3: CASLSRDRSYEQYF. The CDR3 nucleotides read TGTGCCAGCCTCTCCAGGGACAGGTCCTACGAGCAGTACTTC.

The rearrangement joins TRBV29-1 to TRBJ2-3; 12 bases fit TRBD1. Germline-derived CDR1 and CDR2 are SQVTM and ANQGSEA. The CDR3 sequence is 16 residues long. Germline trimming cut 0 bases from V and 5 bases from J; bases unmatched to any gene: 6. The CDR3 spells CSVEDWDRGRRDTQYF. The CDR3 DNA is TGCAGCGTTGAAGATTGGGACAGGGGGCGGAGAGATACGCAGTATTTT.

This clonotype was counted between two and nine times. This sequence joins TRBV6-1 and TRBJ2-1, with D perhaps given as TRBD1 or TRBD2 (5 bases each). Germline V gene data show CDR1 as MNHNS and CDR2 as SASEGT. V lost 6 bases and J lost 8, with 17 bases in between. The CDR3 length is 14 residues. The CDR3 sequence: CASRGTLRSDEQFF. CDR3 in DNA: TGTGCCAGCAGGGGGACCTTAAGGAGCGATGAGCAGTTCTTC.

The V call is TRBV10-2, the J call TRBJ2-7; D perhaps matches TRBD1 (5 bases). The germline V and J ends were trimmed by 5 bases and 5 bases, with 13 bases remaining between them. The CDR3 length is 13 residues. CDR1 is WSHSY, CDR2 SAAADI, per germline. CDR3 sequence: CASSSWGRNEQYF. The DNA for the CDR3 is TGCGCCAGCAGTTCTTGGGGCAGGAACGAGCAGTACTTC.

The rearrangement joins TRBV4-1 to TRBJ2-7; D is uncertain. Trimming left V 1 base short and J 0 bases short, with 10 bases between. The CDR3 extends over 15 amino acids. Germline loops: CDR1 MGHRA, CDR2 YSYEKL. In nucleotides, the CDR3 is TGCGCCAGCAGCCAAGTGGTCACCACCTCCTACGAGCAGTACTTC. Its protein is CASSQVVTTSYEQYF.

The V gene is TRBV6-1, the J gene TRBJ2-7; 7 nucleotides align to TRBD1. After removal of 6 bases from V and 0 bases from J, the junction contained 8 bases not matched to a gene. Germline V gene lookup returns CDR1 MNHNS and CDR2 SASEGT. There are 15 residues in the CDR3. As DNA, the CDR3 is TGTGCCAGCAGGGACAGGTCCGGGGACTCCTACGAGCAGTACTTC. Encoded protein: CASRDRSGDSYEQYF.

About this clonotype: The junction departs from the called germline gene at one end, perhaps through a read error. For the CDR3, the DNA is TGTGCCAGCTCAGGTACCCACGAGCGGTACTTC. This codes for CASSGTHERYF. The rearrangement joins TRBV18 to TRBJ2-7; D remains unclear. Germline V lookup: CDR1 KGHSH, CDR2 LQKENI. This CDR3 is built from 11 residues.

The rearrangement joins TRBV3-1 to TRBJ1-6; D gene uncertain. V was pared by 0 bases and J by 6 bases, with 12 bases between. Germline CDR1 reads LGHDT; CDR2 reads YNNKEL (reference sequence). The CDR3 spans 16 residues. The CDR3 loop reads CASSQEAAGLNSPLHF. Here the CDR3 DNA reads TGTGCCAGCAGCCAAGAGGCGGCAGGCCTTAATTCACCCCTCCACTTT.

The rearrangement links TRBV15 to TRBJ2-3; D perhaps matches TRBD2 (6 bases). This CDR3 contains 15 residues. V was cut by 5 bases and J by 2 bases, with 14 bases left in between. Germline-derived CDR1 and CDR2 are LNHNV and YYDKDF (reference sequence). In DNA form, the CDR3 reads TGTGCCACCAGCCTCGCCCCGGGGGTCACAGATACGCAGTATTTT. This sequence encodes CATSLAPGVTDTQYF.